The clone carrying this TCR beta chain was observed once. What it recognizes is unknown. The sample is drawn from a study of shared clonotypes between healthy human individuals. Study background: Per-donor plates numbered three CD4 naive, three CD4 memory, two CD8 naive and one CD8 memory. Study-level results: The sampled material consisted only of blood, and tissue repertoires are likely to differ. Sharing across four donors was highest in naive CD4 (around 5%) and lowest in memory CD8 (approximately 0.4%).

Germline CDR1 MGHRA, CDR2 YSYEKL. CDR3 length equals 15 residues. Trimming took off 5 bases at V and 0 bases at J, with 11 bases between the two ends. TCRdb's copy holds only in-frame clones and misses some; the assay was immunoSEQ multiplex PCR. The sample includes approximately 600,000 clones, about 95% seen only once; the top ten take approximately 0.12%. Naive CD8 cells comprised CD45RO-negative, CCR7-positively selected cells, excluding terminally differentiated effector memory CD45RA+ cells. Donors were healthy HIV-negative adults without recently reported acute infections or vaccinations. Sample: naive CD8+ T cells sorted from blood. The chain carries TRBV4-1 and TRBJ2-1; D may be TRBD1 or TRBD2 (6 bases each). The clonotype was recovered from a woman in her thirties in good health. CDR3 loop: CASSERGPSYNEQFF. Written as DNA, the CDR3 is TGCGCCAGCAGCGAACGGGGGCCCTCCTACAATGAGCAGTTCTTC.